The rows below give T cell receptor beta chains drawn from one sample of a study of T cell repertoires in aging, cancer and after chemotherapy. TCRdb recomputed calls from the multiplex PCR reads with MiXCR, one row per CDR3 protein. The sample shows over 4,500 distinct CDR3 sequences, more than 25% of them seen only once. Input material: blood. The receptors were gathered from a human donor in good health. Each CDR3 is given with its conserved first and last residue. Fields, in order: V gene, clone size, J gene, D gene, CDR3 protein, CDR3 DNA. A D gene is named only where the DNA matches it firmly. Only part of the rows carry a size: once, few, many, or a class if the clone is expanded.

v_gene: TRBV27
abundance: few
j_gene: TRBJ1-5
d_gene: -
CDR3aa: CASSLSWGRSVNQPQHF
CDR3nt: TGTGCCAGCAGTTTATCCTGGGGGCGGTCGGTCAATCAGCCCCAGCATTTT

v_gene: TRBV6-5
abundance: few
j_gene: TRBJ1-5
d_gene: TRBD1
CDR3aa: CASSYRQGNNQPQHF
CDR3nt: TGTGCCAGCAGTTACAGACAGGGAAATAATCAGCCCCAGCATTTT

v_gene: TRBV5-6
abundance: -
j_gene: TRBJ2-7
d_gene: TRBD2
CDR3aa: CASSPKTSGRRPLSEQYF
CDR3nt: TGTGCCAGCAGCCCCAAGACTAGCGGGAGGAGACCCCTCTCCGAGCAGTACTTC

v_gene: TRBV13
abundance: medium-sized
j_gene: TRBJ2-3
d_gene: TRBD2
CDR3aa: CASSNLAGGVPDTQYF
CDR3nt: TGTGCCAGCAGCAATTTAGCGGGAGGAGTTCCAGATACGCAGTATTTT

v_gene: TRBV19
abundance: medium-sized
j_gene: TRBJ2-3
d_gene: TRBD2
CDR3aa: CASSIGSGSSNTQYF
CDR3nt: TGTGCCAGTAGTATAGGAAGCGGGAGCTCGAATACGCAGTATTTT

v_gene: TRBV10-3
abundance: few
j_gene: TRBJ1-1
d_gene: -
CDR3aa: CAISGGEGAEAFF
CDR3nt: TGTGCCATCAGTGGGGGAGAAGGGGCTGAAGCTTTCTTT

v_gene: TRBV10-3
abundance: -
j_gene: TRBJ2-7
d_gene: -
CDR3aa: CAISESGGYEQYF
CDR3nt: TGTGCCATCAGTGAGTCCGGGGGTTACGAGCAGTACTTC

v_gene: TRBV6-5
abundance: few
j_gene: TRBJ2-7
d_gene: -
CDR3aa: CASSRDKTYEQYF
CDR3nt: TGTGCCAGCAGTCGGGATAAAACCTACGAGCAGTACTTC

v_gene: TRBV19
abundance: -
j_gene: TRBJ1-2
d_gene: -
CDR3aa: CASSKGGQGGGYTF
CDR3nt: TGTGCCAGTAGTAAGGGCGGCCAGGGAGGAGGCTACACCTTC

v_gene: TRBV12-3/TRBV12-4
abundance: few
j_gene: TRBJ1-1
d_gene: -
CDR3aa: CASMGGGTEAFF
CDR3nt: TGTGCCAGCATGGGGGGCGGGACTGAAGCTTTCTTT

v_gene: TRBV5-5
abundance: medium-sized
j_gene: TRBJ2-7
d_gene: -
CDR3aa: CASSPEYEQYF
CDR3nt: TGTGCCAGCAGCCCGGAATACGAGCAGTACTTC

v_gene: TRBV10-3
abundance: -
j_gene: TRBJ2-6
d_gene: -
CDR3aa: CAIGVAGANVLTF
CDR3nt: TGTGCCATCGGTGTAGCTGGGGCCAACGTCCTGACTTTC

v_gene: TRBV19
abundance: medium-sized
j_gene: TRBJ2-2
d_gene: -
CDR3aa: CASSIDIWGRTGELFF
CDR3nt: TGTGCCAGTAGTATAGATATCTGGGGGCGGACCGGGGAGCTGTTTTTT

v_gene: TRBV6-2/TRBV6-3
abundance: few
j_gene: TRBJ2-1
d_gene: TRBD2
CDR3aa: CASSYRAGDLNEQFF
CDR3nt: TGTGCCAGCAGTTACCGAGCGGGAGACTTGAATGAGCAGTTCTTC

v_gene: TRBV12-3/TRBV12-4
abundance: few
j_gene: TRBJ2-5
d_gene: TRBD1
CDR3aa: CASSQGQGQETQYF
CDR3nt: TGTGCCAGCAGCCAGGGACAGGGCCAAGAGACCCAGTACTTC

v_gene: TRBV7-6
abundance: -
j_gene: TRBJ1-1
d_gene: -
CDR3aa: CASSHAQGVFTEAFF
CDR3nt: TGTGCCAGCAGCCACGCTCAGGGAGTGTTCACTGAAGCTTTCTTT

v_gene: TRBV27
abundance: medium-sized
j_gene: TRBJ2-2
d_gene: -
CDR3aa: CASSLLPSANTGELFF
CDR3nt: TGTGCCAGCAGTTTATTACCCAGCGCGAACACCGGGGAGCTGTTTTTT

v_gene: TRBV27
abundance: medium-sized
j_gene: TRBJ2-3
d_gene: -
CDR3aa: CASSPIASTDTQYF
CDR3nt: TGTGCCAGCTCACCGATCGCTAGCACAGATACGCAGTATTTT

v_gene: TRBV14
abundance: few
j_gene: TRBJ2-7
d_gene: -
CDR3aa: CASSRTVYEQYF
CDR3nt: TGTGCCAGCAGCCGGACGGTATACGAGCAGTACTTC

v_gene: TRBV13
abundance: medium-sized
j_gene: TRBJ1-4
d_gene: -
CDR3aa: CASSRVREGNEKLFF
CDR3nt: TGTGCCAGCAGCCGTGTCCGGGAAGGTAATGAAAAACTGTTTTTT

v_gene: TRBV5-6
abundance: -
j_gene: TRBJ1-2
d_gene: -
CDR3aa: CASSLLRAHGYTF
CDR3nt: TGTGCCAGCAGCTTGCTCAGGGCCCATGGCTACACCTTC

v_gene: TRBV27
abundance: -
j_gene: TRBJ1-2
d_gene: TRBD1
CDR3aa: CASSHRGSRGYTF
CDR3nt: TGTGCCAGCAGTCACAGGGGGTCACGGGGCTACACCTTC

v_gene: TRBV4-2
abundance: -
j_gene: TRBJ2-1
d_gene: TRBD2
CDR3aa: CASSQDWSGGKYNEQFF
CDR3nt: TGTGCCAGCAGCCAAGATTGGAGCGGGGGGAAATACAATGAGCAGTTCTTC

v_gene: TRBV29-1
abundance: medium-sized
j_gene: TRBJ2-7
d_gene: -
CDR3aa: CSAKQYPSSYEQYF
CDR3nt: TGCAGCGCTAAACAGTACCCGAGCTCCTACGAGCAGTACTTC

v_gene: TRBV12-3/TRBV12-4
abundance: few
j_gene: TRBJ1-5
d_gene: -
CDR3aa: CASSLALGQPQHF
CDR3nt: TGTGCCAGCAGCTTAGCTCTGGGGCAGCCCCAGCATTTT

v_gene: TRBV27
abundance: few
j_gene: TRBJ2-7
d_gene: -
CDR3aa: CASSFQGHEQYF
CDR3nt: TGTGCCAGCAGTTTCCAGGGTCATGAGCAGTACTTC

v_gene: TRBV27
abundance: few
j_gene: TRBJ1-5
d_gene: -
CDR3aa: CASRSSTGTEQPQHF
CDR3nt: TGTGCCAGCAGAAGCTCAACAGGGACGGAGCAGCCCCAGCATTTT

v_gene: TRBV6-5
abundance: medium-sized
j_gene: TRBJ2-7
d_gene: -
CDR3aa: CASSYSEAFEQYF
CDR3nt: TGTGCCAGCAGTTACTCGGAGGCATTCGAGCAGTACTTC

v_gene: TRBV12-3/TRBV12-4
abundance: -
j_gene: TRBJ2-3
d_gene: -
CDR3aa: CASRGGLRAGTDTQYF
CDR3nt: TGTGCCAGCAGGGGGGGATTGCGGGCTGGCACAGATACGCAGTATTTT

v_gene: TRBV6-2/TRBV6-3
abundance: few
j_gene: TRBJ1-1
d_gene: -
CDR3aa: CASSSPDALNTEAFF
CDR3nt: TGTGCCAGCAGTTCGCCAGACGCGTTGAACACTGAAGCTTTCTTT

v_gene: TRBV7-9
abundance: -
j_gene: TRBJ2-3
d_gene: -
CDR3aa: CASSFMAAAVVDTQYF
CDR3nt: TGTGCCAGCAGCTTTATGGCGGCTGCGGTGGTAGATACGCAGTATTTT

v_gene: TRBV6-5
abundance: few
j_gene: TRBJ1-6
d_gene: -
CDR3aa: CASSYSAFSYNSPLHF
CDR3nt: TGTGCCAGCAGTTACTCGGCTTTCTCCTATAATTCACCCCTCCACTTT

v_gene: TRBV10-3
abundance: few
j_gene: TRBJ2-1
d_gene: -
CDR3aa: CAISEILSRNEQFF
CDR3nt: TGTGCCATCAGTGAAATTCTGAGCCGAAATGAGCAGTTCTTC

v_gene: TRBV5-3
abundance: -
j_gene: TRBJ1-4
d_gene: TRBD1
CDR3aa: CARSLAGTGVNEKLFF
CDR3nt: TGTGCCAGAAGCTTGGCGGGGACAGGGGTGAATGAAAAACTGTTTTTT

v_gene: TRBV30
abundance: -
j_gene: TRBJ1-1
d_gene: -
CDR3aa: CAWSRGMNTEAFF
CDR3nt: TGTGCCTGGAGCAGGGGCATGAACACTGAAGCTTTCTTT

v_gene: TRBV30
abundance: -
j_gene: TRBJ1-2
d_gene: -
CDR3aa: CAWSVLWAVDGYTF
CDR3nt: TGTGCCTGGAGTGTACTTTGGGCAGTAGATGGCTACACCTTC

v_gene: TRBV20-1
abundance: -
j_gene: TRBJ2-3
d_gene: TRBD2
CDR3aa: CSARGASGGGTDTQYF
CDR3nt: TGCAGTGCTAGAGGGGCTAGCGGGGGGGGCACAGATACGCAGTATTTT

v_gene: TRBV14
abundance: -
j_gene: TRBJ2-4
d_gene: -
CDR3aa: CASRDPGEDIQYF
CDR3nt: TGTGCCAGCAGAGATCCGGGGGAGGACATTCAGTACTTC

v_gene: TRBV6-1
abundance: -
j_gene: TRBJ2-7
d_gene: TRBD2
CDR3aa: CASSEAGQRGSYEQYF
CDR3nt: TGTGCCAGCAGTGAAGCTGGCCAGCGGGGATCCTACGAGCAGTACTTC

v_gene: TRBV30
abundance: medium-sized
j_gene: TRBJ2-3
d_gene: -
CDR3aa: CAWSVGLAPSTDTQYF
CDR3nt: TGTGCCTGGAGTGTAGGGCTAGCGCCTAGCACAGATACGCAGTATTTT

v_gene: TRBV7-6
abundance: -
j_gene: TRBJ2-3
d_gene: TRBD2
CDR3aa: CASSLLAGVADTQYF
CDR3nt: TGTGCCAGCAGCTTACTTGCGGGAGTTGCAGATACGCAGTATTTT

v_gene: TRBV5-6
abundance: medium-sized
j_gene: TRBJ2-2
d_gene: -
CDR3aa: CASHRGSGELFF
CDR3nt: TGTGCCAGCCATAGAGGTTCCGGGGAGCTGTTTTTT

v_gene: TRBV11-2
abundance: -
j_gene: TRBJ2-7
d_gene: -
CDR3aa: CASSFRRLLDEQYF
CDR3nt: TGTGCCAGCAGCTTTCGACGGTTGTTGGACGAGCAGTACTTC